This TCR beta chain originates from a study of T cells in Graves' hyperthyroidism and ophthalmopathy. As for the study in general: Peripheral blood was obtained at initial diagnosis, preceding any treatment.

RNA transcripts provided the source from which TCR beta CDR3 regions were amplified. HTBI primers were used for first-round RT-PCR of the TCR CDR3. TCRdb re-called the multiplex PCR reads with MiXCR, one entry per CDR3 protein. The repertoire holds hundreds of thousands of distinct CDR3 sequences, with approximately 14% as singletons. Clinicians diagnosed patients from clinical symptoms, serum thyroxine and TRAb, thyroid ultrasound and orbital computed tomography. This CDR3 contains 16 residues. Germline CDR1 reads SGDLS; CDR2 reads YYNGEE. With 4 bases clipped from V and 4 bases from J, the junction kept 6 bases outside the gene matches.

The chain employs TRBV9 and TRBJ2-2; TRBD2 agrees at 11 bases. The source of this sequence is a man aged 18-30 years with Graves' ophthalmopathy. Input material: blood. CDR3 nucleotide sequence: TGTGCCAGCAGCTTTAGCGGGAGGGCCGGCACCGGGGAGCTGTTTTTT. It is translated as CASSFSGRAGTGELFF.